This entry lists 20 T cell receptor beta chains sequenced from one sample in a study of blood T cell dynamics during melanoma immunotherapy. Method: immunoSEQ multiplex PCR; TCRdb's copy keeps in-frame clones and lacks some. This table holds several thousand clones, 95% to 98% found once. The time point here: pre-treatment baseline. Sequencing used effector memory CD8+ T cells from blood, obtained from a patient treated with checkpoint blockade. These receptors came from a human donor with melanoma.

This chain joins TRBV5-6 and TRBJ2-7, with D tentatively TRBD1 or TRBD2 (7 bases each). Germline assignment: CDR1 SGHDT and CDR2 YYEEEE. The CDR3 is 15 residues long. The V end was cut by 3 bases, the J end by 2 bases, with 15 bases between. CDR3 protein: CASSSGGEGPYEQYF. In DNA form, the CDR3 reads TGTGCCAGCAGCTCAGGGGGGGAGGGCCCCTACGAGCAGTACTTC.

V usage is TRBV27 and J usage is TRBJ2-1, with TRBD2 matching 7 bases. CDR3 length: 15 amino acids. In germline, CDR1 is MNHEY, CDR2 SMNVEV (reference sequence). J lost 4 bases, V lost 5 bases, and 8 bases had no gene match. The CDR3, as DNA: TGTGCCAGCAGTCCACAGGCGGGAGCGTACAATGAGCAGTTCTTC. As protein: CASSPQAGAYNEQFF.

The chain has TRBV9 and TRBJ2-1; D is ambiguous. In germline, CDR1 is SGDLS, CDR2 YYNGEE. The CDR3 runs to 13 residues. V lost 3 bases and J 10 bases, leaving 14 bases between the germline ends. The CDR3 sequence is CASSAFQTGEQFF. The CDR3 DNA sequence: TGTGCCAGCAGCGCATTTCAAACCGGGGAGCAGTTCTTC.

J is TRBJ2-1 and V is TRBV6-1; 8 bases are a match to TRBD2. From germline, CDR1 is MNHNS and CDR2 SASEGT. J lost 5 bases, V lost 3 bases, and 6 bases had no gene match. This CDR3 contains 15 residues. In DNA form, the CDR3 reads TGTGCCAGCAGTGATGCAGCGGGAGTCAACAATGAGCAGTTCTTC. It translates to CASSDAAGVNNEQFF.

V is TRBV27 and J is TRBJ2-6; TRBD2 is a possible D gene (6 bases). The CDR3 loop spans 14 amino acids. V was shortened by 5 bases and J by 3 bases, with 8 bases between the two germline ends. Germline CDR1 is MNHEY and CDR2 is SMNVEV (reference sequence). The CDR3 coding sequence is TGTGCCAGCAGTGGGGGGTTTGGGGCCAACGTCCTGACTTTC. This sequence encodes CASSGGFGANVLTF.

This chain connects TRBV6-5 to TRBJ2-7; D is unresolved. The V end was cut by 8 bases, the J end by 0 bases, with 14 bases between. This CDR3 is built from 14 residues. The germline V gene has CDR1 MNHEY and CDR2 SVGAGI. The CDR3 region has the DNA TGTGCCAGCGGCCCCCAAGGCGGCTCCTACGAGCAGTACTTC. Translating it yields CASGPQGGSYEQYF.

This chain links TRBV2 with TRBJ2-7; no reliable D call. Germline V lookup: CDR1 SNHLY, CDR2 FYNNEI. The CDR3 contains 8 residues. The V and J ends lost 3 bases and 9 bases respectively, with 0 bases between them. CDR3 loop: CASSEQYF. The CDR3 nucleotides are TGTGCCAGCAGTGAGCAGTACTTC. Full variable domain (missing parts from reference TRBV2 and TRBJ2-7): EPEVTQTPSHQVTQMGQEVILRCVPISNHLYFYWYRQILGQKVEFLVSFYNNEISEKSEIFDDQFSVERPDGSNFTLKIRSTKLEDSAMYFCASSEQYFGPGTRLTVT.

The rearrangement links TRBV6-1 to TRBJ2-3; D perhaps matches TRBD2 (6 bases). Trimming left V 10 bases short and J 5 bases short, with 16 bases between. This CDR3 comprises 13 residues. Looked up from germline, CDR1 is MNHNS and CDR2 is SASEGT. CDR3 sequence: CATGTYLGDTQYF. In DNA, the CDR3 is TGTGCCACCGGGACTTACCTGGGAGATACGCAGTATTTT.

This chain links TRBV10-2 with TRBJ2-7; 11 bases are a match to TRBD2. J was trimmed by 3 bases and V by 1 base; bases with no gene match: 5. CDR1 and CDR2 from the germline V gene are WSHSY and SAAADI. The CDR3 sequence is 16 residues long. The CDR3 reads CASSELGLAAFYEQYF. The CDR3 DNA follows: TGCGCCAGCAGTGAGTTGGGACTAGCGGCTTTCTACGAGCAGTACTTC.

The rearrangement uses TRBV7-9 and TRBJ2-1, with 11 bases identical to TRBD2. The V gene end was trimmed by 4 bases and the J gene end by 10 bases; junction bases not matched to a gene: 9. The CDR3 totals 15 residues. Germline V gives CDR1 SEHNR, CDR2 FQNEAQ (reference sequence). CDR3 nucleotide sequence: TGTGCCAGCAGCTCCCGTAGCGGGAGGGCCTGGGAGCAGTTCTTC. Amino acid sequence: CASSSRSGRAWEQFF.

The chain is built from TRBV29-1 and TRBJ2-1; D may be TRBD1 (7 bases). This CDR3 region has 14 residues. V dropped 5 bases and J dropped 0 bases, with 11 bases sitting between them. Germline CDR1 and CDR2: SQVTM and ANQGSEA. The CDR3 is CSVSRGASYNEQFF. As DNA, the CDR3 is TGCAGCGTTAGCAGGGGGGCCTCCTACAATGAGCAGTTCTTC.

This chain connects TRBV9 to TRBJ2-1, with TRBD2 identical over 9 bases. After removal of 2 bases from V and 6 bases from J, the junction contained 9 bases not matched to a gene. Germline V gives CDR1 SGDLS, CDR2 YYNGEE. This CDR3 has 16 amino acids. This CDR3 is CASSVHSGSQRNEQFF. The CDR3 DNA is TGTGCCAGCAGCGTCCATAGCGGGAGTCAGCGCAATGAGCAGTTCTTC.

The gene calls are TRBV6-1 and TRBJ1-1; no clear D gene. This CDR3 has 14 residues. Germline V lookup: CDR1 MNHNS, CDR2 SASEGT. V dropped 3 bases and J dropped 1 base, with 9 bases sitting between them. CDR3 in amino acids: CASSDYLTNTEAFF. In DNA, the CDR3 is TGTGCCAGCAGTGATTACTTGACGAACACTGAAGCTTTCTTT.

CDR3 coding DNA: TGTGCCAGCAGCGCGAGAGGGGTGAACACTGAAGCTTTCTTT. This gives the protein CASSARGVNTEAFF. The chain uses TRBV9 and TRBJ1-1; D perhaps matches TRBD1 (5 bases). This CDR3 spans 14 amino acids. The germline V gene encodes CDR1 SGDLS and CDR2 YYNGEE. Trimming removed 3 bases from V and 0 bases from J, with 9 bases in between.

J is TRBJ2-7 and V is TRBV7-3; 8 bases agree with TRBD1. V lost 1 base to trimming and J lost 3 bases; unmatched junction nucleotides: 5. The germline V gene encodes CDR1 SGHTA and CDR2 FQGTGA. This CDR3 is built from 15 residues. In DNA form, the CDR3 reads TGTGCCAGCAGCTTAAACAGGGGGGCGTACTACGAGCAGTACTTC. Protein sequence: CASSLNRGAYYEQYF. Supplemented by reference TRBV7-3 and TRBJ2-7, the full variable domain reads GAGVSQTPSNKVTEKGKYVELRCDPISGHTALYWYRQSLGQGPEFLIYFQGTGAADDSGLPNDRFFAVRPEGSVSTLKIQRTERGDSAVYLCASSLNRGAYYEQYFGPGTRLTVT.

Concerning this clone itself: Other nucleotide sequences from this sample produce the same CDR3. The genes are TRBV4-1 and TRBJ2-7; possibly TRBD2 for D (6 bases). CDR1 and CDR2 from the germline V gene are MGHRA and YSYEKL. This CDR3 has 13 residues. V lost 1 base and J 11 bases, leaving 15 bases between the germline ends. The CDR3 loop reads CASSQAARGSKYF. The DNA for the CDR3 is TGCGCCAGCAGCCAAGCGGCCCGGGGGAGTAAGTACTTC.

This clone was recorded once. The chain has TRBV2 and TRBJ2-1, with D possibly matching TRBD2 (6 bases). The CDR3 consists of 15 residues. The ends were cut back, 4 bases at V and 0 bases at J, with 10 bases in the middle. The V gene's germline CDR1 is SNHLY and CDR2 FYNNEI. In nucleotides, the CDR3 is TGTGCCAGCAGTGGCCCGGGAGTCTCCTACAATGAGCAGTTCTTC. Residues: CASSGPGVSYNEQFF.

The CDR3 reads CASSFGDDTEAFF. The CDR3 nucleotides are TGTGCCAGCAGCTTCGGGGACGACACTGAAGCTTTCTTT. The chain is built from TRBV7-9 and TRBJ1-1, with a possible D match to TRBD1 (5 bases). The CDR3 is 13 amino acids. The germline V and J ends were trimmed by 3 bases and 3 bases, with 8 bases remaining between them. In germline, CDR1 is SEHNR, CDR2 FQNEAQ (reference sequence).

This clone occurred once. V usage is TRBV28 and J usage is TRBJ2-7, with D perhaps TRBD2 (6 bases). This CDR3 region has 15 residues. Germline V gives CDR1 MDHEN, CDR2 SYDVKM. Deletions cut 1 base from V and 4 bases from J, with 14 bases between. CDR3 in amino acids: CASSLSPEGTYEQYF. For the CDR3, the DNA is TGTGCCAGCAGTTTATCCCCGGAGGGGACTTACGAGCAGTACTTC.

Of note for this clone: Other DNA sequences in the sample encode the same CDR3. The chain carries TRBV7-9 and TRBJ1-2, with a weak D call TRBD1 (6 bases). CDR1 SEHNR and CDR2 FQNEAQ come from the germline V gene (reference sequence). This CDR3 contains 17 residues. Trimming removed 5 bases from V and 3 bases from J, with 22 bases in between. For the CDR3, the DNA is TGTGCCAGCAGCCCCGTGGGGCAGGGGTGGCTAGACTATGGCTACACCTTC. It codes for CASSPVGQGWLDYGYTF.